This record concerns one TCR beta chain sequence. The target antigen is unknown. cDNA serving as the sequencing template came from extracted, reverse transcribed RNA. Profiling relied on immunoSEQ multiplex PCR, and the TCRdb table lists in-frame clones only, not all of them. The repertoire holds some 110,000 clones, with around two fifths as singletons. V lost 3 bases, J lost 1 base, and 9 bases lay in between. CDR3 length: 14 residues. CDR1 and CDR2 (germline): SGHVS, FQNEAQ. The data derive from a study of CD8+ T cells in alopecia areata. The study's findings and limits: Mice showed TCR sharing more clearly than patients did, possibly owing to HLA. Especially in alopecia totalis/universalis, lesional scalp showed greater clonality than normal scalp did.

This TCR was recovered from a human donor with alopecia areata. V is TRBV7-8 and J is TRBJ1-1; tentatively, D is TRBD1 (5 bases). The sample comprised CD4+ T cells sorted from blood. The CDR3 here is CASSFRQGNTEAFF. The CDR3 DNA reads TGTGCCAGCAGCTTTCGGCAGGGGAACACTGAAGCTTTCTTT. Combining the CDR3 with reference TRBV7-8 and TRBJ1-1 gives the whole variable domain GAGVSQSPRYKVAKRGQDVALRCDPISGHVSLFWYQQALGQGPEFLTYFQNEAQLDKSGLPSDRFFAERPEGSVSTLKIQRTQQEDSAVYLCASSFRQGNTEAFFGQGTRLTVV.